This T cell receptor beta chain was obtained from a study of cytomegalovirus exposure and HLA in healthy donors. The PCR ran on 60 Vbeta and 13 Jbeta primers. This table comes from immunoSEQ multiplex PCR, and its TCRdb copy is limited to in-frame clones, with some not included. The sample holds some 67,000 clones, 70% to 85% seen once. J lost 4 bases, V lost 4 bases, and 12 bases had no gene match. This CDR3 has 17 amino acids. Germline loops: CDR1 SGHAT, CDR2 FQNNGV. The J gene is TRBJ1-1, the V gene TRBV11-2; the match to TRBD1 covers 10 bases. The sequence came from a man aged 55 to 70 in good health and CMV-seropositive. Material for sequencing was PBMCs. In DNA form, the CDR3 reads TGTGCCAGCAGCTCCACGGACAGGGGGAGCCGTGGCACTGAAGCTTTCTTT. It yields the protein CASSSTDRGSRGTEAFF.